This entry describes one T cell receptor (beta chain). At least ten counts were recorded for this clonotype. Its binding antigen is unknown. Nothing much larger sits one base from this clone, and base qualities are not available. Libraries from unsorted PBMCs were made from 2 million PBMCs kept in RNAlater at -80 degrees C until RNA extraction. The multiple sclerosis patients were enrolled in a US clinical protocol that evaluated disease progression with magnetic resonance imaging. Peripheral blood was subjected to Ficoll-Hypaque density gradient centrifugation to isolate PBMCs, which were then cryopreserved in liquid nitrogen. The data stem from a study of neurological immune-mediated disorders (dated by TCRdb to between 2019 and 2020). About the full investigation: Among the 34 multiple sclerosis patients, relapsing-remitting MS was present in approximately 31 and secondary progressive MS was present in 3. The approximately 100 TCR-beta libraries included longitudinal samples, technical triplicates and paired sorted CD4+ and CD8+ T-cell subsets alongside PBMC samples. The cohort comprised roughly 70 subjects: approximately 15 HAM/TSP patients, some 34 multiple sclerosis patients and approximately 20 healthy controls. Peripheral blood TCR-beta repertoires from HTLV-I-associated myelopathy (HAM/TSP) patients, multiple sclerosis patients and healthy controls were compared by UMI-based sequencing. Paper-wide results and their limitations: Across subjects, expanded clones never shared an identical CDR3 amino acid sequence, which suggests that the TCR-beta repertoires in every group were private. TCR clonal expansion was highest in HAM/TSP patients and lowest in MS patients, with MS patients falling below even healthy controls. In a phylogenetic analysis, the repertoires of 18 out of 34 MS patients fell into a single cluster of related CDR3 sequences, pointing to a possible signature at the repertoire level. The MS cluster was not associated with any clinical or MRI features, and the authors stated that larger cohorts are needed.

cDNA was synthesized by template-switch 5'RACE using a primer with a 10-nucleotide random unique molecular identifier that tagged each TCR transcript. Every sequencing run covered 15-18 subjects and yielded more than 170 million TCR-beta sequences. Total RNA was extracted with the RNeasy kit. The KAPA Real-time Library Amplification kit was used to amplify TCR-beta VDJ regions with primers targeting the TCR constant region and the 5'RACE anchor. Sample indexes and Illumina adaptors were added in a first PCR, and a second PCR then increased library yield. After purification with Ampure beads, the TCR product of roughly 650 bp was size-selected on a 2% E-gel SizeSelection system. Before pooling, library quality was assessed on a Bioanalyzer, concentration was determined with Qubit, and library quantification was performed with the Kapa Library Quantification kit. An Illumina HiSeq 2500 sequenced the libraries paired-end 2 x 150 bp. To increase sequence diversity, roughly 24-32% phiX was spiked into each library pool. The paper's data handling went like this. The quality-filtered reads were processed with the UMI-based MiGEC pipeline, whose error correction step removed more than 75% of the raw TCR sequences. IMGT germline references were used for alignment of VDJ genes, and clonotypes were defined by a unique CDR3 amino acid sequence together with V-J genes. Clonal expansion, Shannon diversity and CDR3 relatedness were evaluated with VDJtools (CalcPairwiseDistances, ClusterSamples), while phylogenetic trees were built in CLCbio workbench. Using coefficient-of-variation modelling across technical triplicates, the study counted a clone as expanded if it had at least 8 unique UMIs. TCRdb reanalyzed the raw reads on its own, using fastp at Q25 for trimming and MiXCR for clone calling, and kept in-frame beta chains. Each CDR3 protein gets just one entry, which takes the most common genes and DNA from the rows behind it. TCRdb, not the authors, supplied the V and J calls. Within this sample are about 74,000 distinct CDR3 sequences, with approximately 5.2% of them counted one time only. The ten largest account for about 7.4% of the sample.

V drops 3 bases and J drops 4 bases, leaving 8 bases in between. Reading from cysteine to phenylalanine, the CDR3 counts 12 amino acids. Only the CDR3 region is kept as DNA, spanning 36 bases read in frame from base 1. CDR1 DFQATT and CDR2 SNEGSKA are derived from the germline V gene (reference sequence). The rearrangement joined TRBV20-1 to TRBJ2-3, with no confident D gene call. The TCR originated in a man aged 18 to 30 with multiple sclerosis. Sequenced: PBMCs. The nucleotide sequence is TGCAGTGCTAGCCCGGCACCAGATACGCAGTATTTT. This yields the protein CSASPAPDTQYF.